The next 7 T cell receptor beta chains were all read from a single sample in a study of blood T cell repertoires in COVID-19. Produced via immunoSEQ multiplex PCR; TCRdb's table is partial and in-frame only. This table has 80,000 to 100,000 clones, roughly 86% appearing once. The source material was peripheral blood. These receptors were collected from a man aged 45-65 years with acute or convalescent COVID-19.

This chain uses TRBV6-1 with TRBJ2-1, with 12 bases that match TRBD2. Trimming removed 1 base from V and 6 bases from J; junction bases left unmatched: 10. Germline lookup yields CDR1 MNHNS and CDR2 SASEGT. This CDR3 contains 18 residues. The CDR3 DNA reads as TGTGCCAGCAGTGAAGTAGGGGGACTAGCGGGTCTCTTCAATGAGCAGTTCTTC. It yields the protein CASSEVGGLAGLFNEQFF.

A few counts support this clone. The chain's CDR3 is CASSPGVTVNYGYTF. CDR3 sequence (DNA): TGTGCCAGCAGTCCAGGGGTGACAGTCAACTATGGCTACACCTTC. The rearrangement joins TRBV27 to TRBJ1-2; D may be TRBD1 (6 bases). The CDR3 contains 15 residues. Germline CDR1 reads MNHEY; CDR2 reads SMNVEV (reference sequence). Trimming removed 5 bases at V and 2 bases at J, with 15 bases between.

The gene calls are TRBV29-1 and TRBJ2-7; TRBD2 aligns across 14 bases. The CDR3 totals 16 residues. Germline CDR1 SQVTM, CDR2 ANQGSEA. V gave up 3 bases and J gave up 3 bases; unmatched junction bases: 7. This chain's CDR3 is CSVEGLAGEDYYEQYF. The CDR3 DNA reads TGCAGCGTTGAGGGACTAGCGGGAGAGGACTACTACGAGCAGTACTTC.

CDR3 in DNA: TGTGCCAGCAGCCAAAATGGGGCGGGGGGAAGCACAGATACGCAGTATTTT. Its translation is CASSQNGAGGSTDTQYF. This chain links TRBV7-9 with TRBJ2-3; TRBD2 aligns across 8 bases. The germline CDR1 and CDR2 sequences are SEHNR and FQNEAQ (reference sequence). This CDR3 is 17 amino acids long. The ends lost 5 bases at V and 0 bases at J; junction bases unmatched: 10.

V and J are TRBV6-1 and TRBJ2-2, with D possibly matching TRBD1 (7 bases). The CDR3 contains 16 residues. Trimming took 4 bases from V and 4 from J, leaving 16 bases between them. Germline V gene sequence: CDR1 MNHNS, CDR2 SASEGT. For the CDR3, the DNA is TGTGCCAGCAGTGCGGCCCTCAGGGGGGCCACCGGGGAGCTGTTTTTT. Translation: CASSAALRGATGELFF.

This chain connects TRBV19 to TRBJ2-7; perhaps TRBD2 as D (6 bases). Between the trimmed V and J ends, which lost 2 bases and 4 bases, there was a span of 12 bases. Per germline, CDR1 LNHDA and CDR2 SQIVND (reference sequence). The CDR3 length is 14 residues. DNA for the CDR3: TGTGCCAGTAGTATAAAGGAGGGCCGGTACGAGCAGTACTTC. Its translation is CASSIKEGRYEQYF.

This clone was seen more than once but under ten times. This chain joins TRBV28 and TRBJ1-2; 7 bases fit TRBD1. Germline CDR1 MDHEN, CDR2 SYDVKM. The V gene end was trimmed by 5 bases and the J gene end by 8 bases; junction bases not matched to a gene: 11. The CDR3 is 14 residues long. CDR3 nucleotides: TGTGCCAGCAGTCTGGACAGGTCCTATCGCGGCTACACCTTC. Protein sequence: CASSLDRSYRGYTF.